These 10 T cell receptor beta chains were all obtained from the same sample, sequenced in a study of shared clonotypes between healthy human individuals. The data were produced by immunoSEQ multiplex PCR, yet TCRdb's version contains in-frame clones alone and is incomplete. The sample includes 1,100,000 or so clones, around 78% seen only once; the top ten take roughly 0.56%. Material: memory CD4+ T cells from PBMCs. Subset meaning: CD45RA-negative fraction. Receptors were obtained from a man in his late teens or twenties in good health. Some clones in this sample may be carry-over from other donors' samples.

This sequence joins TRBV7-9 and TRBJ2-2; perhaps TRBD2 as D (6 bases). The CDR3 covers 12 residues. Trimming left V 3 bases short and J 12 bases short, with 11 bases between. Per germline, CDR1 SEHNR and CDR2 FQNEAQ (reference sequence). The CDR3 here is CASSFRDSKLFF. The CDR3 region has the DNA TGTGCCAGCAGCTTCCGGGACTCCAAGCTGTTTTTT.

This chain uses TRBV5-1 with TRBJ1-1; D call uncertain. CDR1 is SGHRS, CDR2 YFSETQ, per germline. V was clipped by 4 bases and J by 11 bases, with 18 bases between them. The CDR3 length is 13 residues. CDR3 nucleotides: TGCGCCAGCAGCACAGACGCGGACCGAACGGCTTTCTTT. Translation gives CASSTDADRTAFF.

The J gene is TRBJ2-3, the V gene TRBV18, with 7 bases fitting TRBD1. Trimming cost V 1 base and J 5 bases; bases outside gene matches: 9. Germline V CDR1 and CDR2: KGHSH, LQKENI. The CDR3 covers 16 residues. In nucleotides, the CDR3 is TGTGCCAGCTCACCACAACCAAGGGGGCCCCGAGATACGCAGTATTTT. Translation: CASSPQPRGPRDTQYF.

A few counts support this clone. In nucleotides, the CDR3 is TGCGCCAGCAGACCCGGGGTGGGGGCGTACAATGAGCAGTTCTTC. Protein product: CASRPGVGAYNEQFF. The V gene is TRBV5-1, the J gene TRBJ2-1, with D possibly TRBD1 on 6 matching bases. The germline gives CDR1 SGHRS, CDR2 YFSETQ. The ends were cut back, 5 bases at V and 4 bases at J, with 16 bases in the middle. The CDR3 sequence is 15 residues long.

The chain links TRBV25-1 to TRBJ2-1, with TRBD1 as a possible D gene (6 bases). Trimming took 4 bases from V and 7 from J, leaving 23 bases between them. Germline CDR1 reads MGHDK; CDR2 reads SYGVNS. This CDR3 is 17 amino acids long. In DNA, the CDR3 is TGTGCCAGCAGTGCCCCTCAAAAACTGGGGGCTAATAATGAGCAGTTCTTC. It translates to CASSAPQKLGANNEQFF.

The V call is TRBV7-2, the J call TRBJ2-5; 9 bases map to TRBD1. The CDR3 is 17 amino acids. Germline assignment: CDR1 SGHTA and CDR2 FQGNSA. V trimming: 5 bases; J trimming: 1 base; junction bases outside the gene matches: 11. The CDR3 region has the DNA TGTGCCAGCAGCCCCCGGGCGGGGACAGGGATCCAAGAGACCCAGTACTTC. Its protein product is CASSPRAGTGIQETQYF.

This chain uses TRBV19 with TRBJ1-2; 7 bases are a match to TRBD1. The CDR3 sequence is 13 residues long. CDR1 LNHDA and CDR2 SQIVND come from the germline V gene (reference sequence). V lost 4 bases to trimming and J lost 8 bases; unmatched junction nucleotides: 7. In DNA form, the CDR3 reads TGTGCCAGTAGTAACCGGGACAGAGGGGGCTACACCTTC. Protein: CASSNRDRGGYTF.

The rearrangement links TRBV18 to TRBJ1-2, with D uncertain. V dropped 5 bases and J dropped 3 bases, with 7 bases sitting between them. The CDR3 covers 12 residues. Germline loops: CDR1 KGHSH, CDR2 LQKENI. The CDR3 region has the DNA TGTGCCAGCTCATCGGAGCACTATGGCTACACCTTC. It specifies CASSSEHYGYTF. The full variable domain, with the rest looked up from reference TRBV18 and TRBJ1-2, is NAGVMQNPRHLVRRRGQEARLRCSPMKGHSHVYWYRQLPEEGLKFMVYLQKENIIDESGMPKERFSAEFPKEGPSILRIQQVVRGDSAAYFCASSSEHYGYTFGSGTRLTVV.

This clone was counted a few times. This chain uses TRBV10-3 with TRBJ1-2; D gene unclear. Trimming left V 2 bases short and J 2 bases short, with 9 bases between. The germline gives CDR1 ENHRY, CDR2 SYGVKD. CDR3 length: 14 amino acids. CDR3 protein: CAISEGIGNYGYTF. The CDR3 bases are TGTGCCATCAGTGAGGGGATAGGAAACTATGGCTACACCTTC.

The V and J genes are TRBV5-1 and TRBJ2-1, with 16 bases matching TRBD2. The V gene's germline CDR1 is SGHRS and CDR2 YFSETQ. V trimming: 2 bases; J trimming: 12 bases; junction bases outside the gene matches: 5. This CDR3 is built from 15 residues. In nucleotides, the CDR3 is TGCGCCAGCAGCTTCGGGACTAGCGGGAGGGTGTCGCAGTTCTTC. Translation gives CASSFGTSGRVSQFF. The full variable domain, with the rest looked up from reference TRBV5-1 and TRBJ2-1, is KAGVTQTPRYLIKTRGQQVTLSCSPISGHRSVSWYQQTPGQGLQFLFEYFSETQRNKGNFPGRFSGRQFSNSRSEMNVSTLELGDSALYLCASSFGTSGRVSQFFGPGTRLTVL.